This TCR beta chain comes out of a study of blood T cells in healthy people across ages. The germline V and J ends were trimmed by 1 base and 3 bases, with 13 bases remaining between them. Germline CDR1 is SGHTA and CDR2 is FQGNSA. CDR3 size: 15 residues. Using a J-beta primer mix together with a sample-barcoded 5' primer, a second PCR was run for about 7 to 12 cycles. TCRdb processed the 5' RACE reads anew with MiXCR; each CDR3 protein has one entry. The sample records fewer than 800,000 distinct CDR3 sequences, around 25% being singletons. The sample was also linked to a second study, of T cells of mothers and their children.

This TCR was sampled from a boy between 10 and 17 years old in good health. Sample: blood. The gene calls are TRBV7-2 and TRBJ2-7; a weak D match, TRBD2 (5 bases). The CDR3 protein is CASSLGVGGSYEQYF. The CDR3 DNA reads as TGTGCCAGCAGCTTAGGGGTAGGAGGAAGCTACGAGCAGTACTTC.